The present T cell receptor (beta chain) was sequenced within a study of T cells in Graves' hyperthyroidism and ophthalmopathy (dated by TCRdb to between 2017 and 2020). In terms of the full investigation: Peripheral blood was collected at initial diagnosis, before any treatment. To identify TCR V-J signatures that set the groups apart, the researchers used a discovery cohort of 100 patients, made up of under 50 with Graves' ophthalmopathy and approximately 57 with stable Graves' hyperthyroidism. Prospective prediction of ophthalmopathy was tested in an independent validation cohort consisting of some 20 hyperthyroidism patients and more than 15 patients who later progressed to ophthalmopathy. The roughly 99 discovery patients were divided at random into training and test sets in a 7:3 ratio. The study also compared thyroid tissue and blood T-cell repertoires from more than five Graves' hyperthyroidism patients. Following sampling, methimazole starting at 30 mg daily was given to hyperthyroidism patients, and high-dose intravenous methylprednisolone was given to ophthalmopathy patients. TCR Vbeta CDR3 sequencing of 130 to 150 peripheral blood samples (more than 40 ophthalmopathy, roughly 74 hyperthyroidism and around 17 progressor patients) is reported in the paper. The paper's findings and limits, for the study overall: Sample size was not statistically predetermined, and blinding of investigators to group allocation was not performed. In cross-validation, a model built on a 13 V-J signature told ophthalmopathy apart from stable hyperthyroidism with about 90% sensitivity and about 81% specificity, and in testing the same model reached 80%/75%. Most expanded thyroid clonotypes (frequency above 0.001) were also detected in blood, suggesting blood repertoires may reflect thyroid immune responses. In validation, progression to ophthalmopathy was predicted by the model with 65% to 71% sensitivity and just over 72% specificity, a median of roughly six months before onset.

From the cysteine up to the phenylalanine, the CDR3 has a length of 15 residues. Just the 45-base CDR3 DNA is kept, in frame starting at base 1. The junction carries 9 bases between V and J, which are trimmed by 0 bases and 1 base respectively. As encoded in the germline V gene (reference sequence), CDR1 is MNHEY while CDR2 is SMNVEV. A patient counted as having stable Graves' hyperthyroidism if no progression to ophthalmopathy occurred over 18 months of follow-up. Hyperthyroidism patients were newly diagnosed, had a disease duration of under 2 months, and were aged 18 to 65 years. The study excluded patients with uncontrolled infections, other autoimmune diseases, pregnancy or lactation. Diagnoses were established on the basis of clinical symptoms, serum thyroxine and TRAb, thyroid ultrasound, and orbital computed tomography. Ficoll-Paque density gradient centrifugation was used to isolate PBMCs from around 9.1 ml of fresh peripheral blood. Trizol reagent was used to extract total RNA, and RNA quality was then checked on an Agilent 2100 Bioanalyzer.

This clonotype was observed at least ten times. Which antigen it targets is not known. Base quality data are lacking; no much larger clone is found one base away. Amplification of TCR beta CDR3 regions was carried out from RNA transcripts. The TCR CDR3 was subjected to a first round of RT-PCR using the HTBI primer set and the Qiagen OneStep RT-PCR kit. Libraries were constructed in a second round of multiplex PCR, after which size selection and purification were carried out. Libraries were sequenced paired-end with 100 bp reads on an Illumina HiSeq2000. On the study's bioinformatics: SOAPnuke was used to process the raw data, throwing out any read that contained adapters or uncalled bases, had a mean Phred below 15, or lacked an exact constant-primer or identifier match. High-quality paired reads were merged using COPE v1.2.5, and each unique nucleotide sequence was defined as a clonotype. MiTCR v1.1 was used to align the clonotypes against IMGT TRBV, TRBD and TRBJ reference segments. Only V-J combinations with frequency above 0.0001, covering 99.2% of repertoires, were analysed. The TCS score was defined as F50 (clonal expansion) divided by E x V (chaos), with BLOSUM62-based TCRdist calculated between CDR3 peptides within each V-J. Welch's t-statistics and random forest reduced 514 V-J features to 10 to 15, which were used in a naive Bayes classifier (R e1071). TCRdb reran the public reads through fastp at Q25 and MiXCR, keeping productive beta chains. Each entry merges the rows of one CDR3 protein and shows their most common DNA and genes. None of the V and J calls come from the authors' own analysis; TCRdb made them. This sample lists 350,000 to 400,000 distinct CDR3 sequences; approximately 15% were detected once. 11% of the sample is in the top ten clones.

Sequenced material: blood. The V gene is TRBV27 and the J gene is TRBJ1-1; no D gene call is confident. This sequence was found in an older woman with Graves' hyperthyroidism. The DNA sequence follows: TGTGCCAGCAGTTTATCGAAGGGCTGGAACACTGAAGCTTTCTTT. Its translation reads: CASSLSKGWNTEAFF.